This T cell receptor (beta chain) was captured by sequencing in a study of blood T cells in healthy people across ages. V shed 7 bases and J shed 3 bases, with 16 bases lying between them. From germline, CDR1 is MDHEN and CDR2 SYDVKM. The CDR3 is made up of 14 amino acids. Together with a sample-barcoded 5' primer, a J-beta primer mix was included in a second PCR lasting 7 to 11 cycles. MiXCR, applied by TCRdb to the 5' RACE reads, yields one record per CDR3 protein. The table includes roughly 900,000 distinct CDR3 sequences, around 48% detected once. The clonotype comes from a man aged 25 to 40 in good health. The material sequenced was blood. V is TRBV28 and J is TRBJ2-7; D may correspond to TRBD1 or TRBD2 (5 bases each). This chain's CDR3 is CASNPGRARYEQYF. In nucleotides, the CDR3 is TGTGCCAGCAATCCGGGGCGGGCACGCTACGAGCAGTACTTC.